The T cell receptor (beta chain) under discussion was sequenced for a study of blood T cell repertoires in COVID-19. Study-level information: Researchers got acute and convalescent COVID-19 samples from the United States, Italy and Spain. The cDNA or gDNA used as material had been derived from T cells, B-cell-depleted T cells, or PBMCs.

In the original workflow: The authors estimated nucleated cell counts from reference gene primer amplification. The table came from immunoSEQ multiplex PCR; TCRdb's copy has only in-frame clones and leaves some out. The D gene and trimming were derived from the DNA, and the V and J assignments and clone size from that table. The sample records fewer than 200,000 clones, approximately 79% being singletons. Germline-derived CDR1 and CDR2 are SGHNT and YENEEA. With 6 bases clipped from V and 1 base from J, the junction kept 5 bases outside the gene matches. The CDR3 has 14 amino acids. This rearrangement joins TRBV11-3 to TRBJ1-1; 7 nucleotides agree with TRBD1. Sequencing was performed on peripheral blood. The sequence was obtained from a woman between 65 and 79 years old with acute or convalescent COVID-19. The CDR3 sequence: CASSHDRENTEAFF. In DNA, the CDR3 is TGTGCCAGCAGTCACGACAGGGAGAACACTGAAGCTTTCTTT.